These 29 T cell receptor beta chains were all obtained from the same sample, sequenced in a study of T cells in women clearing cervical HPV infection. Measured with immunoSEQ multiplex PCR; TCRdb has only the in-frame clones, and not every one. The sample's table shows tens of thousands of clones. The sequenced sample was blood buffy coat. The source is a woman between 18 and 70 years old with a cervical HPV16 infection that either progressed to CIN3+ or cleared (not recorded which).

Regarding this clone: The read finishes 3 residues shy of the CDR3 end, and the germline J gene is used to complete it. The same CDR3 can be traced to other DNA sequences in this sample. V gene TRBV5-1 combines with J gene TRBJ1-3; D gene unclear. The germline gives CDR1 SGHRS, CDR2 YFSETQ. Trimming took 0 bases from V and 4 from J, leaving 5 bases between them. There are 13 residues in the CDR3. CDR3: CASSLDGGNTIYF. The part of the CDR3 DNA that was read is TGCGCCAGCAGCTTGGACGGGGGAAACACC.

The sequenced part of the CDR3 DNA is TGTGCCAGCAGCCAAGGACAGGTACAAGAGACG. Amino acids: CASSQGQVQET. The full CDR3 protein is CASSQGQVQETQYF. The V and J genes are TRBV14 and TRBJ2-3; possibly TRBD1 for D (6 bases). The read is 3 residues too short to cover the CDR3 end, so that end is filled in from the germline J gene. In germline, CDR1 is SGHDN, CDR2 FVKESK. The CDR3 consists of 14 residues.

The covered CDR3 bases are TGCGCCAGCAGCTTGGACAGGGGAAGATACTACGAG. It translates to CASSLDRGRYYE. The CDR3 as a whole reads CASSLDRGRYYEQYF. The rearrangement joins TRBV5-1 to TRBJ2-7, with 7 nucleotides matching TRBD1. The CDR3 end falls 3 residues outside the read, so it is completed with the germline J gene. The germline gives CDR1 SGHRS, CDR2 YFSETQ. Trimming removed 0 bases from V and 3 bases from J; junction bases left unmatched: 6. The CDR3 is 15 amino acids.

As regards this clone: The read terminates 3 residues before the CDR3 end, so the remaining end is supplied by the germline J gene. The chain combines TRBV2 with TRBJ1-1; D unclear. This CDR3 has 11 amino acids. The germline V gene encodes CDR1 SNHLY and CDR2 FYNNEI. Between the trimmed V and J ends, which lost 7 bases and 0 bases, there was a span of 3 bases. The covered CDR3 bases are TGTGCCAGCAACTTGAACACTGAA. Encoded protein: CASNLNTE. From start to end, the CDR3 is CASNLNTEAFF.

As regards this clone: The read terminates 3 residues before the CDR3 end, so the remaining end is supplied by the germline J gene. J is TRBJ1-4 and V is TRBV5-4; D perhaps matches TRBD1 (5 bases). Germline V gene sequence: CDR1 SGHNT, CDR2 YYREEE (reference sequence). CDR3 size: 13 residues. V lost 0 bases and J 8 bases, leaving 8 bases between the germline ends. The chain's CDR3 is CASSLEGREKLFF. CDR3 bases read: TGTGCCAGCAGCTTGGAGGGGCGAGAAAAA.

The part of the CDR3 DNA that was read is TGCGCCAGCAGCTTGGACCTTCCCGGCACTGAA. Amino acids: CASSLDLPGTE. The full CDR3 sequence reads CASSLDLPGTEAFF. The chain carries TRBV5-1 and TRBJ1-1; the D is unclear. The read terminates 3 residues before the CDR3 end, so the remaining end is supplied by the germline J gene. V lost 0 bases, J lost 4 bases, and 10 bases lay in between. Germline CDR1 and CDR2: SGHRS and YFSETQ. The CDR3 length is 14 residues.

Concerning this clone: The read finishes 3 residues shy of the CDR3 end, and the germline J gene is used to complete it. J is TRBJ2-4 and V is TRBV7-3; D might be TRBD2 (6 bases). The CDR3 runs to 14 residues. V lost 5 bases to trimming and J lost 6 bases, with 14 bases between them. Germline assignment: CDR1 SGHTA and CDR2 FQGTGA. The CDR3 protein is CASSPGGPGNIQYF. The sequenced CDR3 bases are TGTGCCAGCAGCCCAGGAGGGCCAGGAAACATT.

About this clone itself: The read terminates 3 residues ahead of where the CDR3 ends, so the germline J gene completes it. The rearrangement joins TRBV5-1 to TRBJ2-2; a weak D match, TRBD1 (6 bases). Germline assignment: CDR1 SGHRS and CDR2 YFSETQ. CDR3 length equals 15 residues. CDR3 DNA, as far as it was read: TGCGCCAGCAGCCGCCTGGGGGACACCAATGAAAAG. Amino acid sequence: CASSRLGDTNEK. The entire CDR3 protein reads CASSRLGDTNEKLFF. Full variable domain (missing parts from reference TRBV5-1 and TRBJ2-2): KAGVTQTPRYLIKTRGQQVTLSCSPISGHRSVSWYQQTPGQGLQFLFEYFSETQRNKGNFPGRFSGRQFSNSRSEMNVSTLELGDSALYLCASSRLGDTNEKLFFGEGSRLTVL.

Notes on this clone: The junction and the germline gene differ at one end; a read error may be behind it. The observed sequence ends 3 residues before the CDR3 terminus, with the missing tail filled in from the germline J gene. Other DNA sequences in the sample encode the same CDR3. The chain recombines TRBV7-8 with TRBJ1-3; D is unclear. CDR1 and CDR2 (germline): SGHVS, FQNEAQ. This CDR3 is 18 amino acids long. The CDR3 DNA, read in part, is TGTGCCAGCAGCTTATCGCGCGACTTGTTCCTCTCTGGAAACACG. Translated, it gives CASSLSRDLFLSGNT. The full CDR3 protein reads CASSLSRDLFLSGNTIYF.

In regard to this clone: The read is 3 residues too short to cover the CDR3 end, so that end is filled in from the germline J gene. This chain uses TRBV7-3 with TRBJ1-2, with D perhaps TRBD1 (5 bases). Germline V lookup: CDR1 SGHTA, CDR2 FQGTGA. CDR3 length: 15 residues. The sequenced CDR3 bases are TGTGCCAGCAGCTTAACGGGACTAGCAACAGATACC. It encodes CASSLTGLATDT. The whole CDR3 sequence reads CASSLTGLATDTYTF.

The CDR3 here is CASRHSGGIITDTQYF. The DNA read from the CDR3 is TGCGCCAGCAGACATAGCGGGGGGATAATCACAGATACG. This chain links TRBV4-1 with TRBJ2-3, with 10 bases fitting TRBD2. From the germline J gene comes the end of the CDR3, since the read stops 3 residues before it. V trimming: 6 bases; J trimming: 2 bases; junction bases outside the gene matches: 8. This CDR3 comprises 16 residues. CDR1 and CDR2 from the germline V gene are MGHRA and YSYEKL.

This clone is identified as medium-sized from frequency. One junction end disagrees with the germline gene, perhaps due to a read error. Read data end 3 residues before the CDR3 end; the end is taken from the germline J gene. The J gene is TRBJ1-2, the V gene TRBV10-3, with TRBD1 matching over 7 bases. Germline CDR1 ENHRY, CDR2 SYGVKD. The CDR3 runs to 22 residues. CDR3 region: CDIGPKEPDSFLSPSGGYGYTF. Partial CDR3 DNA: TGTGACATCGGCCCAAAAGAACCCGACAGCTTTCTATCTCCGTCAGGGGGCTATGGC.

About this clone itself: The observed sequence ends 3 residues before the CDR3 terminus, with the missing tail filled in from the germline J gene. J is TRBJ1-1 and V is TRBV20-1; 8 bases are a match to TRBD1. This CDR3 comprises 13 residues. V trimming: 4 bases; J trimming: 1 base; junction bases outside the gene matches: 2. Looked up from germline, CDR1 is DFQATT and CDR2 is SNEGSKA (reference sequence). The CDR3 is CSATDRGNTEAFF. Incomplete CDR3 DNA: TGCAGTGCTACAGACAGGGGGAACACTGAA.

With respect to this clone: The CDR3 extends 3 residues past the end of the read, so its final part is completed from the germline J gene. This sequence joins TRBV18 and TRBJ1-1; 7 bases map to TRBD1. Germline CDR1 and CDR2: KGHSH and LQKENI. Trimming cost V 1 base and J 5 bases; bases outside gene matches: 16. This CDR3 is 18 amino acids long. The CDR3 bases that were read are TGTGCCAGCTCACCACGGAAGGGGGCGCCGGGAGTCGAGACTGAA. Translating it yields CASSPRKGAPGVETE. In full, the CDR3 is CASSPRKGAPGVETEAFF.

As regards this clone: The read terminates 3 residues ahead of where the CDR3 ends, so the germline J gene completes it. V and J are TRBV11-2 and TRBJ2-7; the D gene is possibly TRBD2 (7 bases). Germline-derived CDR1 and CDR2 are SGHAT and FQNNGV. The V end lost 6 bases, the J end lost 2 bases, and 17 bases lay between the germline ends. This CDR3 is built from 15 residues. Incomplete CDR3 DNA: TGTGCCAGCAGTCGAGGGGGGGTCGTCACCTACGAG. It translates to CASSRGGVVTYE. The CDR3 reads in full as CASSRGGVVTYEQYF. The full variable domain, with the rest looked up from reference TRBV11-2 and TRBJ2-7, is EAGVAQSPRYKIIEKRQSVAFWCNPISGHATLYWYQQILGQGPKLLIQFQNNGVVDDSQLPKDRFSAERLKGVDSTLKIQPAKLEDSAVYLCASSRGGVVTYEQYFGPGTRLTVT.

With respect to this clone: The read halts 3 residues ahead of the CDR3 end, with the missing end drawn from the germline J gene. The J gene is TRBJ1-1, the V gene TRBV20-1; D gene ambiguous. CDR3 length: 13 amino acids. V gave up 1 base and J gave up 1 base, with 7 bases separating them. From germline, CDR1 is DFQATT and CDR2 SNEGSKA (reference sequence). Partial CDR3 DNA: TGCAGTGCTAGAGTGGGCAGGAACACTGAA. The encoded protein is CSARVGRNTE. The whole CDR3 sequence reads CSARVGRNTEAFF.

Remarks on this clone: The read is 3 residues too short to cover the CDR3 end, so that end is filled in from the germline J gene. The V gene is TRBV6-1, the J gene TRBJ2-7; perhaps TRBD1 as D (5 bases). Germline CDR1 reads MNHNS; CDR2 reads SASEGT. V lost 4 bases and J 2 bases, leaving 12 bases between the germline ends. CDR3 length equals 14 residues. CDR3 DNA (partial): TGTGCCAGCAGTGTTGGGCAGGGTCCCTACGAG. The encoded protein is CASSVGQGPYE. The full CDR3 is CASSVGQGPYEQYF.

This chain's CDR3 is CSASVAGGTDTQYF. CDR3 DNA, as far as it was read: TGCAGTGCTAGCGTAGCGGGGGGAACAGATACG. The chain recombines TRBV20-1 with TRBJ2-3, with TRBD2 matching over 10 bases. Read coverage stops 3 residues before the CDR3 terminus; the germline J gene supplies the remainder. The trim removed 3 bases at V and 3 bases at J, leaving 3 bases unmatched. The CDR3 has 14 residues. Looked up from germline, CDR1 is DFQATT and CDR2 is SNEGSKA (reference sequence).

With respect to this clone: The sequenced fragment ends 3 residues before the CDR3 boundary, so the rest is inferred from the germline J gene. The chain uses TRBV9 and TRBJ2-5, with D perhaps TRBD1 (6 bases). Germline lookup yields CDR1 SGDLS and CDR2 YYNGEE. V was trimmed by 4 bases and J by 2 bases, leaving 18 bases between them. The CDR3 consists of 16 residues. The CDR3 DNA, read in part, is TGTGCCAGCAGCCCATATACAGGGCAAAGTCAAGAGACC. It translates to CASSPYTGQSQET. The complete CDR3 sequence is CASSPYTGQSQETQYF.

Comments on this clone: The CDR3 extends 3 residues past the end of the read, so its final part is completed from the germline J gene. The rearrangement uses TRBV5-4 and TRBJ2-5; D might be TRBD2 (7 bases). From germline, CDR1 is SGHNT and CDR2 YYREEE (reference sequence). The V gene lost 6 bases and the J gene lost 1 base, with 16 bases spanning the gap. The CDR3 spans 15 residues. The CDR3: CASTQRGGGQETQYF. The CDR3 bases that were read are TGTGCCAGCACCCAGAGGGGGGGAGGCCAAGAGACC.

To note about this clone: The read gets to within 3 residues of the CDR3 end, and the germline J gene fills in the rest. This chain links TRBV7-9 with TRBJ2-4, with D tentatively TRBD1 or TRBD2 (7 bases each). Germline CDR1 SEHNR, CDR2 FQNEAQ (reference sequence). The CDR3 length is 13 residues. The CDR3 spells CASSSGTVGGQYF. The DNA read from the CDR3 is TGTGCCAGCAGCAGCGGGACAGTCGGTGGT. Combining the CDR3 with reference TRBV7-9 and TRBJ2-4 gives the whole variable domain DTGVSQNPRHKITKRGQNVTFRCDPISEHNRLYWYRQTLGQGPEFLTYFQNEAQLEKSRLLSDRFSAERPKGSFSTLEIQRTEQGDSAMYLCASSSGTVGGQYFGAGTRLSVL.

Points on this clone: With the read ending 3 residues before the CDR3 end, the germline J gene is used to fill in that end. The V gene is TRBV5-1, the J gene TRBJ2-1, with 8 bases that match TRBD2. The trim removed 0 bases at V and 4 bases at J, leaving 6 bases unmatched. CDR3 size: 16 residues. Germline CDR1 is SGHRS and CDR2 is YFSETQ. The part of the CDR3 DNA that was read is TGCGCCAGCAGCTTGGAAGCGTCTAGCGGGTACAATGAG. This sequence encodes CASSLEASSGYNE. The full CDR3 is CASSLEASSGYNEQFF.

As for this clone: The CDR3 end is not reached by the read, which stops 3 residues before it; the germline J gene fills it in. The genes are TRBV5-3 and TRBJ2-3; 8 bases agree with TRBD1. Being an ORF, TRBV5-3 has a function that is uncertain. This CDR3 region has 18 residues. Trimming cost V 5 bases and J 0 bases; bases outside gene matches: 14. The CDR3 reads CARSPGQVASSSTDTQYF. CDR3 DNA (partial): TGTGCCAGAAGTCCGGGACAGGTCGCCTCCTCTAGCACAGATACG.

Worth noting for this clone: A read error may account for a junction end that differs from germline. The DNA ends 3 residues before the CDR3 does, and the rest of the CDR3 is filled in from the germline J gene. The chain couples TRBV19 to TRBJ2-6, with 8 bases aligning to TRBD1. This CDR3 spans 18 amino acids. Germline CDR1 is LNHDA and CDR2 is SQIVND (reference sequence). The CDR3 sequence is CASSIFDRGFSGTNVLTF. Partial CDR3 DNA: TGTGCCAGTAGTATCTTTGACAGGGGCTTCTCTGGGACCAACGTC.

Comment on this clone: The CDR3 end is not reached by the read, which stops 3 residues before it; the germline J gene fills it in. The gene calls are TRBV20-1 and TRBJ2-7; no reliable D call. The CDR3 loop spans 14 amino acids. Per germline, CDR1 DFQATT and CDR2 SNEGSKA (reference sequence). V lost 1 base and J 0 bases, leaving 10 bases between the germline ends. The CDR3 protein is CSARGTASSYEQYF. The sequenced CDR3 bases are TGCAGTGCTAGAGGCACAGCAAGCTCCTACGAG.

With respect to this clone: The CDR3 end lies 3 residues beyond the end of the read and is filled in from the germline J gene. J is TRBJ2-3 and V is TRBV10-1, with 7 nucleotides matching TRBD1. Germline loops: CDR1 WNHNN, CDR2 SYGVQD (reference sequence). The V and J ends lost 4 bases and 5 bases, in that order; junction bases with no gene match: 6. This CDR3 spans 14 amino acids. The part of the CDR3 DNA that was read is TGCGCCAGCAGTGGGGGACAGTCCGAAGATACG. Translation gives CASSGGQSEDT. The full CDR3 is CASSGGQSEDTQYF.

About this clone: The read ends 3 residues early relative to the CDR3; the germline J gene fills the gap. The rearrangement uses TRBV13 and TRBJ2-7; 7 positions agree with TRBD2. This CDR3 region has 13 residues. CDR1 PRHDT and CDR2 FYEKMQ come from the germline V gene (reference sequence). Losses at the gene ends were 6 bases for V and 3 bases for J; bases not matched to a gene: 5. Partial CDR3 DNA: TGTGCCAGCAGACCGGGCGGGGGCTACGAG. Protein sequence: CASRPGGGYE. The whole CDR3 region reads CASRPGGGYEQYF.

For this clone: With the read ending 3 residues before the CDR3 end, the germline J gene is used to fill in that end. V usage is TRBV18 and J usage is TRBJ1-2; 12 bases fit TRBD1. Germline values: CDR1 KGHSH, CDR2 LQKENI. This CDR3 has 15 residues. The sequenced CDR3 bases are TGTGCCAGCTCGTCCGGGACAGGGGGCTTGTACGAC. As protein: CASSSGTGGLYD. The CDR3, in full, reads CASSSGTGGLYDYTF.

With respect to this clone: The CDR3 extends 3 residues past the end of the read, so its final part is completed from the germline J gene. The chain combines TRBV20-1 with TRBJ1-5, with TRBD1 identical over 10 bases. The J segment lost 7 bases and the V segment lost 4 bases, leaving 10 bases of the junction unmatched. The CDR3 has 15 residues. Germline assignment: CDR1 DFQATT and CDR2 SNEGSKA (reference sequence). CDR3 sequence: CSATSPRDRGQPQHF. The covered CDR3 bases are TGCAGTGCTACTTCTCCCCGGGACAGGGGCCAGCCC.